This T cell receptor beta chain was sequenced for a study of blood T cell repertoires in COVID-19. The wider study: Acute and convalescent COVID-19 samples came from the United States, Italy and Spain. Sample material is recorded as cDNA or gDNA derived from T cells, B-cell-depleted T cells, or PBMCs.

V shed 6 bases and J shed 6 bases, with 14 bases lying between them. The germline V gene encodes CDR1 MDHEN and CDR2 SYDVKM. The CDR3 has 14 amino acids. In its sample, this clone was seen once. Original processing notes: Researchers report that nucleated cell counts were estimated from reference gene primer amplification. The data were produced by immunoSEQ multiplex PCR, yet TCRdb's version contains in-frame clones alone and is incomplete. The D gene and trimming were derived from the DNA, and the V and J assignments and clone size from that table. This table holds 360,000 or so clones, 90% found once.

The chain links TRBV28 to TRBJ1-4; unclear D gene. Sample: peripheral blood. The clonotype was recovered from a man between 18 and 35 years old with active or convalescent COVID-19. CDR3 residues: CASSPIWADEKLFF. DNA of the CDR3: TGTGCCAGCAGCCCGATTTGGGCCGATGAAAAACTGTTTTTT.